This T cell receptor beta chain appears in the sequencing data of a study of T cell responses to AZD1222 COVID-19 vaccine. Measured with immunoSEQ multiplex PCR; TCRdb has only the in-frame clones, and not every one. This table holds around 91,000 clones, around nine tenths found once. The source material was peripheral blood, sampled on day 0 of AZD1222 vaccination. The clonotype comes from an adult in good health.

CDR3 amino acids: CASSVDRGYEQYF. CDR3 DNA sequence: TGCGCCAGCAGCGTGGACAGGGGGTACGAGCAGTACTTC. The chain joins TRBV5-1 to TRBJ2-7; 10 nucleotides align to TRBD1. Trimming took 4 bases from V and 4 from J; bases not matched to a gene: 2. CDR1 is SGHRS, CDR2 YFSETQ, per germline. This CDR3 has 13 residues.